This T cell receptor (beta chain) was observed in a study of beta chain features in type 1 diabetes. Whole-study findings and limits: Shorter TCRB CDR3s, moderately but significantly so, marked every one of the four CD4+ subsets in Type 1 diabetes patients.

This clone was observed many times. Antigen: not known. The CDR3 runs to 14 residues. The V gene lost 9 bases and the J gene lost 3 bases, with 16 bases spanning the gap. Germline CDR1 and CDR2: MNHEY and SVGAGI. As every portion of the isolated RNA was reverse transcribed, the sequencing read expressed TCRB transcripts. Sequenced by immunoSEQ multiplex PCR; TCRdb stores in-frame clones only, minus some. The data contain 100,000 to 150,000 clones, approximately 15% of them singletons. Material for sequencing was central memory CD4+ T cells from blood. This receptor was obtained from a young man with type 1 diabetes. This sequence joins TRBV6-5 and TRBJ2-3; perhaps TRBD2 as D (6 bases). The CDR3 nucleotides read TGTGCCAGTTCGGCGGGACCGGGGACAGATACGCAGTATTTT. Its protein is CASSAGPGTDTQYF.